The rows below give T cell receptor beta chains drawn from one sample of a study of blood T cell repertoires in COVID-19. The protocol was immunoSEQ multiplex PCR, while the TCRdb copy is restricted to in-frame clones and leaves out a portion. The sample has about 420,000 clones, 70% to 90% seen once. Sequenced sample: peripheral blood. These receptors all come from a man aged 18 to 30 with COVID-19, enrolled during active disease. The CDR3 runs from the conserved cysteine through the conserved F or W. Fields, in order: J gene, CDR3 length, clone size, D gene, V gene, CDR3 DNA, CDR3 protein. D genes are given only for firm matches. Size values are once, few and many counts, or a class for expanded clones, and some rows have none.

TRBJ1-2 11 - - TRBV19 TGTGCCAGTACGGCGGGGGGAGGCTACACCTTC CASTAGGGYTF
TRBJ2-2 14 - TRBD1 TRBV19 TGTGCCAGTAGGGCAGGGGGTAACACCGGGGAGCTGTTTTTT CASRAGGNTGELFF
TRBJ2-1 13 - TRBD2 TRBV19 TGTGCCAGTAAGACGGGAGGGGACAATGAGCAGTTCTTC CASKTGGDNEQFF
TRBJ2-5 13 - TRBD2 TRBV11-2 TGTGCCAGCAGGGTCGGGACTAGCTCTCTAGAGTACTTC CASRVGTSSLEYF
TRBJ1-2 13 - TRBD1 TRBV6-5 TGTGCCAGCGGGGACAGGATAAACTATGGCTACACCTTC CASGDRINYGYTF
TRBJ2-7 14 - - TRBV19 TGTGCCAGTAGTCTCAGACAGGTCCCCTACGAGCAGTACTTC CASSLRQVPYEQYF
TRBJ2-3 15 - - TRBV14 TGTGCCAGCAGCCAGAGACAGGCGCGCACAGATACGCAGTATTTT CASSQRQARTDTQYF
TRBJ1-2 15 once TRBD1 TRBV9 TGTGCCAGCAGCCCCCGGGACAGCTCGTTCTATGGCTACACCTTC CASSPRDSSFYGYTF
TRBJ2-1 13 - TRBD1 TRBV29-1 TGCAGCGTTGACGCGACAGGGGGTCATGAGCAGTTCTTC CSVDATGGHEQFF
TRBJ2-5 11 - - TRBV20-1 TGCAGTGTAAACAGACAAGAGACCCAGTACTTC CSVNRQETQYF
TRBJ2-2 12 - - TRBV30 TGTGCCTGGAGGACAGGCTCCGGGGAGCTGTTTTTT CAWRTGSGELFF
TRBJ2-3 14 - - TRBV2 TGTGCCACCCGGAGGACTCTTAGCACAGATACGCAGTATTTT CATRRTLSTDTQYF
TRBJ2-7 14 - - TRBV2 TGTGCCAGCAGCGACCCAGGGGCCTACGATGGGCAGTACTTC CASSDPGAYDGQYF
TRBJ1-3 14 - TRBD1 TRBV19 TGTGCCAGTACTATCACAGGGGCTGGAAACACCATATATTTT CASTITGAGNTIYF
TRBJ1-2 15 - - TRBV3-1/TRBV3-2 TGTGCCAGCAGAATTAGTCTCCTCCGCGACTATGGCTACACCTTC CASRISLLRDYGYTF
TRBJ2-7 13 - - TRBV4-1 TGCGCCAGCAGCCAAGACCGGGGGTACGAGCAGTACTTC CASSQDRGYEQYF
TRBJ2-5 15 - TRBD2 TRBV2 TGTGCCAGCAGTGGGACTAGCGGGGGGAGGCAGACCCAGTACTTC CASSGTSGGRQTQYF
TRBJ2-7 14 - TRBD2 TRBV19 TGTGCCAGTAGTTTGGCGGGGGTCTCCTACGAGCAGTACTTC CASSLAGVSYEQYF
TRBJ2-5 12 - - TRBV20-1 TGCAGTGCTAGTGGCGTCGGAGAGACCCAGTACTTC CSASGVGETQYF
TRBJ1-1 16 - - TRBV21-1 TGTGCCAGCAGCAAAGGCAAAAAACAGGCGAACACTGAAGCTTTCTTT CASSKGKKQANTEAFF
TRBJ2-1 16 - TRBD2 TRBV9 TGTGCCAGCACCAAAGGAAGCGCTAGCGGGACCAATGAGCAGTTCTTC CASTKGSASGTNEQFF
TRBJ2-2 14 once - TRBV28 TGTGCCAGCAGAAAAGGACAGAACACCGGGGAGCTGTTTTTT CASRKGQNTGELFF
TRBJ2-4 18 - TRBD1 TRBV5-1 TGCGCCAGCAGCTTGGGACGGGACAGCAACATAGCCAAAAACATTCAGTACTTC CASSLGRDSNIAKNIQYF
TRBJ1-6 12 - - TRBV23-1 TGCGCCAGCAGTCCTACAGGGATACCCCTCCACTTT CASSPTGIPLHF
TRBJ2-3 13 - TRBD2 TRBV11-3 TGTGCCAGCAGCTTAAGCGGGGGGTCTGCGCAGTATTTT CASSLSGGSAQYF
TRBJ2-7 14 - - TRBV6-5 TGTGCCAGCATTTCCGGGACTTCCGTCTACGAGCAGTACTTC CASISGTSVYEQYF
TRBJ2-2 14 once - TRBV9 TGTGCCAGCAGCGTGGAGGGAGTAAGCGGGGAGCTGTTTTTT CASSVEGVSGELFF
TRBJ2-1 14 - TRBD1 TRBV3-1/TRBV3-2 TGTGCCAGCAGCCCGGACAGGGCAGGCCTAATGCAGTTCTTC CASSPDRAGLMQFF
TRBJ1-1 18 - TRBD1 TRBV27 TGTGCCAGCAGTTTATTGGGCAGGGGGCAAAAAATGAACACTGAAGCTTTCTTT CASSLLGRGQKMNTEAFF
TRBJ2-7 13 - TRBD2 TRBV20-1 TGCAGTGCTAGTGGTAGCGGGAACTACGAGCAGTACTTC CSASGSGNYEQYF
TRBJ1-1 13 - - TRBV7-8 TGTGCCAGCAGCACAGAAATGAACACTGAAGCTTTCTTT CASSTEMNTEAFF
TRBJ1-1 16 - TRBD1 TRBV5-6 TGTGCCAGCAGCATTGGGGGGACAGACATGAACACTGAAGCTTTCTTT CASSIGGTDMNTEAFF
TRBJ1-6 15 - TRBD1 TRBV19 TGTGCCAGTAGCACACCGGGACAGCCGAATTCACCCCTCCACTTT CASSTPGQPNSPLHF
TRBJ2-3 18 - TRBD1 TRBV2 TGTGCCAGCAGTGGGTTCGACCGGGACAGGGGCGCGGGGGATACGCAGTATTTT CASSGFDRDRGAGDTQYF
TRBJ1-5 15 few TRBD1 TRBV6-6 TGTGCCAGCAGTTCGCCGGGACAGGGGAATCAGCCCCAGCATTTT CASSSPGQGNQPQHF
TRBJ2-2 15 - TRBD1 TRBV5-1 TGCGCCAGCAGGTCCGGGACAGGGGTTACCGGGGAGCTGTTTTTT CASRSGTGVTGELFF
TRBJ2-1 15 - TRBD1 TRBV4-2 TGTGCCAGCAGCCAGTGGGGACAGGGAGACAATGAGCAGTTCTTC CASSQWGQGDNEQFF
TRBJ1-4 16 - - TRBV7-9 TGTGCCAGCAGCTTAATCGGGGGGCCGGCTAATGAAAAACTGTTTTTT CASSLIGGPANEKLFF
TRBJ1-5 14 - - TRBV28 TGTGCCAGCAGTTCACTTATGGGCAATCAGCCCCAGCATTTT CASSSLMGNQPQHF
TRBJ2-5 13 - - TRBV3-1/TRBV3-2 TGTGCCAGCAGCCAAGACAGAGGAGAGACCCAGTACTTC CASSQDRGETQYF
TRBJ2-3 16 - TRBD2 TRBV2 TGTGCCAGCAGTGAGACCGTCGGGGCGGGAGGAGATACGCAGTATTTT CASSETVGAGGDTQYF
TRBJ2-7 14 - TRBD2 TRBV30 TGTGCCTGGAGTGCAATTAGCGGGACTTACGAGCAGTACTTC CAWSAISGTYEQYF
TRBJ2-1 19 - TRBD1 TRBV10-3 TGTGCCATCAGTGAGTACCCGAACGACCTGACAGGGGTCGGTAATGAGCAGTTCTTC CAISEYPNDLTGVGNEQFF
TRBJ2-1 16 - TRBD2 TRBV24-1 TGTGCCACCAGTGACCCTGGACTAGCGGGAGTTGATGAGCAGTTCTTC CATSDPGLAGVDEQFF
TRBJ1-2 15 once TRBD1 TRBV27 TGTGCCAGCAGTTTTCGACAGGGGGCTCCCTCTGGCTACACCTTC CASSFRQGAPSGYTF
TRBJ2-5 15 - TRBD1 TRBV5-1 TGCGCCAGCAGCTCATCGGGACAGGGACTGGAGACCCAGTACTTC CASSSSGQGLETQYF
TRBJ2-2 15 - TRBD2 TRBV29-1 TGCAGCGCCCCCGACACAACGGGAGGGAACGGGGAGCTGTTTTTT CSAPDTTGGNGELFF
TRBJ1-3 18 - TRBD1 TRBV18 TGTGCCAGCTCACCTACGATGCCGGGACAGTTTTCTGGAAACACCATATATTTT CASSPTMPGQFSGNTIYF
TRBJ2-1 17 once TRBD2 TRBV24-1 TGTGCCACCAGTGACCCGAGTGGGACTAGCAGTCTCCATGAGCAGTTCTTC CATSDPSGTSSLHEQFF
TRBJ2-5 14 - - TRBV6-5 TGTGCCAGCAGGCCGCCTCGCGACAGGGAGACCCAGTACTTC CASRPPRDRETQYF
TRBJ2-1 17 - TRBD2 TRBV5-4 TGTGCCAGCAGTTCCTACCCCCCCGGGACTAGTGCTAATGAGCAGTTCTTC CASSSYPPGTSANEQFF